Listed here is a single T cell receptor beta chain. What antigen it recognizes has not been identified. The record has no base qualities; no much larger clone is one base away. Via the germline V gene, CDR1 is WSHSY and CDR2 SAAADI. V is cut back by 0 bases and J by 3 bases, with 4 bases in the junction unmatched. The CDR3 runs 16 residues from the cysteine to the phenylalanine. Just CDR3 DNA is preserved here, 48 bases in frame from base 1. The sample is drawn from a study of cytomegalovirus exposure and HLA in healthy donors (dated by TCRdb to 2016 to 2017). Regarding the complete study: According to an earlier analysis of 587 of the donors, 200 million or so T cells yielded over 100 million unique TCR beta sequences and about 300 Gb of sequence data. To decide whether each TCR beta V gene segment behaved as functional or pseudogenic, an earlier analysis of some 600 of the donors relied on high-throughput TCR beta sequencing. The number of donors typed differed by locus, with roughly 629-640 for A, B, C, DRB1 and DQB1, about 500 for DQA1, approximately 570 for DPA1, and roughly 450 for DPB1. A later genetic analysis took genome-wide SNP genotypes for about three fifths of the 666 donors and used that subset as a discovery cohort. A later analysis re-examined previously published TCR beta repertoires from just over 650 donors and added high-resolution HLA genotyping to investigate patterns of TCR occurrence. The aim of the study was to test whether cataloging public T cell receptors could identify signatures of past pathogen exposure. Donor age, sex, ethnicity and CMV serostatus were compiled alongside the repertoire data. The T cell repertoires of under 700 subjects were profiled by immunosequencing and related to cytomegalovirus serostatus. Every repertoire in the discovery cohort had been generated on one and the same sequencing platform. Among the roughly 390 genotyped donors, 75% to 90% belonged to the genetic ancestry cluster associated with self-reported Caucasian donors. A separate validation cohort of 90 to 150 different subjects was used in addition to the roughly 640-subject first cohort. The later analysis used no new phenotypic data to find candidate immune exposures, relying instead on TCR beta sequences and their occurrence across donors. The study combined high-throughput TCR immunosequencing, statistical association of individual TCRs with disease status, and machine learning to predict cytomegalovirus infection status. Four to six DR-DQ haplotypes were handled as single units for association and clustering, since linkage in the cohort was strong. On average, roughly 200,000 unique TCR beta nucleotide sequences were sequenced per donor among 398 genotyped donors of the cohort, with roughly 18% of those sequences being non-productive. Approximately 310 gigabases of sequencing data and approximately 84 million unique TCR sequences were included in an early release covering roughly 700 HLA-typed donors. HLA typing covered class I and class II loci at four-digit resolution. General findings and caveats noted by the study authors: The earlier analysis of about 600 of the donors excluded roughly 17 rarely observed V segments, including chromosome 9 orphons, because counts were too low. The classifier was reported to diagnose cytomegalovirus status with high specificity and sensitivity in both the original cohort and the validation cohort. The sequencing pipeline was judged likely to have produced a cluster of highly shared sequence variants as a technical artifact. In vitro tests confirmed that three of the cytomegalovirus-associated TCR beta chains recognize cytomegalovirus antigens. Sequencing depth was assumed to be roughly uniform across donors in the presence/absence analyses, though that assumption may not hold. Specific HLA alleles were associated with 15,000 to 20,000 TCR beta sequences at a false discovery rate of 0.05 in a later analysis. When HLA alleles, especially DR and DQ, strongly co-occurred, attributing TCR associations to individual alleles was difficult. While some public TCRs were present in many individuals, most TCR sequences turned up only very rarely across donors. In a later genetic analysis, fewer N-insertions in productive TCRs were reported among donors in an Asian-associated ancestry cluster than the roughly 700-donor mean. A further reported finding was that TCR beta sequences accurately predicted the HLA-A and HLA-B alleles for most subjects in the first cohort. A later analysis found that most CMV-associated TCR beta chains appeared HLA-restricted, with HLA associations seemingly driven largely by CMV exposure. Linkage disequilibrium might explain the correlated functional status among segregating V segments, but an unknown experimental factor could not be ruled out. Some IMGT-functional V segments, including TRBV6-2 and TRBV6-3, could not be told apart with the 87-base-pair reads, so those segments were excluded. Because HLA typing was unavailable for some donors at each locus, only the typed subset was used in association tests. A later analysis reported that several top co-occurrence clusters appeared linked to parvovirus B19, influenza, CMV and Epstein-Barr virus. The study listed 150 to 200 TCR beta chains as associated with cytomegalovirus. In an earlier analysis of under 600 of the donors, most TCR beta V segments were observed in productive rearrangements about 90% or about 30% of the time, broadly matching IMGT annotations. The authors suggested that the approach could potentially be generalized to other disease states and immunological phenotypes. V-gene and J-gene trimming of TCR beta chains was associated with a missense DCLRE1C variant in a later genetic analysis, and the association was replicated in an independent cohort. In this cohort, only TCR beta chains were sequenced, and detectable features were limited by the absence of alpha or paired-chain data. The only immune exposure information available for the cohort was CMV serostatus. A later analysis found that HLA-associated TCR beta chains were more clonally expanded and had lower generation probabilities than equally common non-associated chains. In a later analysis, the rate of TCR association differed among HLA loci, with DRB1 alleles having the most associated TCRs and HLA-C alleles having the fewest.

The cohort consisted of some 670 healthy bone marrow donors. At the time of sampling, all cohort members were nominally healthy, though unrecorded immune exposures were likely present. The donor tested CMV seropositive and was one of the 289 seropositive cohort members. Each donor provided a peripheral blood sample, and peripheral blood mononuclear cells were used for TCR beta sequencing. Genomic DNA extraction from the blood cell samples was performed with the Qiagen DNeasy Blood Extraction Kit. The protocol used for the library was the immunoSEQ multiplex PCR assay. For the multiplex PCR, a mixture combining 60 forward primers for TCR Vbeta segments and 13 reverse primers for TCR Jbeta segments was used. The CDR3 region of rearranged TCR beta genes was amplified from genomic DNA with a multiplex PCR assay. On the Illumina HiSeq System, the amplified TCR beta libraries were sequenced as 87-base-pair reads. The paper's processing steps were these. A later analysis tallied approximately 87 million unique TCR beta chains across the 700 or so repertoires, and some 12 million of those chains were shared by two or more donors. Raw reads were error-corrected and collapsed into unique sequences with a nearest-neighbor algorithm that merged closely related sequences to remove PCR and sequencing errors. To assign V, D and J gene segments, CDR3 sequences were aligned to IMGT reference sequences. For a sequence to be retained, a match of at least six nucleotides to both a V gene segment and a J gene segment was required. A rearrangement counted as productive if the CDR3 had no stop codons and remained in frame with V and J, and every other rearrangement counted as non-productive. CDR3 was defined according to IMGT convention as the region running from the second conserved V-encoded cysteine to the conserved J-encoded phenylalanine. The earlier analysis of 587 of the donors excluded any sequence lacking an unambiguous match to a single V gene segment. An earlier analysis of 587 of the donors called V segments functional above 56.7% productive rearrangements and segregating when the between-donor standard deviation exceeded 5%. A statistical classification framework was developed to diagnose cytomegalovirus status using the catalog of TCR beta chain sequences. In a later analysis, TCR nucleotide sequences were compared against IMGT/GENE-DB human TR gene sequences so that V and J genes could be assigned. Using the TCRdist pipeline, a later analysis assigned CDR3 sequences along with most-parsimonious VDJ recombination scenarios. In a later analysis, each TCR beta chain was defined by its CDR3 amino acid sequence together with its V-gene family, and reads without a unique V-gene family were excluded. As a way to deal with suspected cross-contamination and a sequencing artifact, a later analysis dropped 500 to 700 nucleotide sequences that were highly shared and had low generation probability. In a later analysis, a clonal expansion index was calculated for each public chain from normalized within-repertoire ranks of inferred template counts. In a later analysis, generation probabilities were computed with a VDJ recombination model fitted to out-of-frame rearrangements, and the resulting probabilities were checked against IGoR. Hypergeometric tests were used in a later analysis to score TCR-TCR, TCR-HLA and TCR-CMV co-occurrence, with a repertoire-size bias correction applied to the TCR pairs. False discovery rates were estimated in a later analysis by permuting HLA or CMV assignments 20 times. A later analysis grouped co-occurring TCRs with DBSCAN, adding TCRdist sequence similarity when clustering within HLA-allele-positive subsets. Co-occurrence clustering excluded repertoires with fewer than 30,000 or more than 120,000 public chains, plus five with anomalous nucleotide sharing. As stored in TCRdb, this immuneACCESS dataset retains in-frame rearrangements with V and J assigned. A fraction of the clones does not appear; measured against another copy, unresolved V genes explain less than half of the discrepancy, and the remainder lacks a known reason. V and J calls plus clone size are reproduced from that table; the DNA served to infer D and trimming. The sample table lists about 89,000 clones, less than 85% of them with a count of one. 7.4% of the sample belongs to the ten largest clones.

This TCR was sampled from a man aged 40-50 years in good health and CMV-seropositive. The chain couples TRBV10-2 to TRBJ2-1, with 8 bases in between that match TRBD2. Sequenced sample: PBMCs. The DNA sequence is as follows: TGCGCCAGCAGTGAGTCAGGGCTAGCGGGCTACAATGAGCAGTTCTTC. It translates as CASSESGLAGYNEQFF.